Below, 14 T cell receptor beta chains from the same sample are listed, as sequenced in a study of T cell repertoires in cytomegalovirus infection. Using its own MiXCR run on the reads, TCRdb lists one record per CDR3 protein. The sample lists around 630,000 distinct CDR3 sequences, more than 20% occurring once. Sequenced: CD8+ T cells from PBMCs. All receptors derive from a human donor in good health (CMV status not recorded). Some clones in this sample may be carry-over from other donors' samples.

This clonotype was detected many times. V gene TRBV7-9 combines with J gene TRBJ2-3; D is possibly TRBD1 or TRBD2 (6 bases each). Trimming left V 3 bases short and J 6 bases short, with 16 bases between. CDR3 length: 15 residues. CDR1 and CDR2 (germline): SEHNR, FQNEAQ (reference sequence). The CDR3 reads CASSFRGQRTDTQYF. CDR3 bases: TGTGCCAGCAGCTTCCGGGGGCAGAGGACCGATACGCAGTATTTT.

Only a few counts were recorded for this clonotype. The V call is TRBV5-5, the J call TRBJ1-1; D might be TRBD1 (6 bases). Germline V lookup: CDR1 SGHKS, CDR2 YYEKEE (reference sequence). The length of the CDR3 is 17 residues. Trimming removed 0 bases at V and 1 base at J, with 16 bases between. CDR3 in amino acids: CASSLAWRGATNTEAFF. The CDR3 DNA follows: TGTGCCAGCAGCTTGGCGTGGCGGGGGGCGACGAACACTGAAGCTTTCTTT.

J is TRBJ2-1 and V is TRBV20-1, with 16 bases fitting TRBD2. J lost 10 bases, V lost 1 base, and 7 bases had no gene match. Germline V gene sequence: CDR1 DFQATT, CDR2 SNEGSKA (reference sequence). This CDR3 has 16 amino acids. CDR3 DNA: TGCAGTGCTAGAGGCGGGACTAGCGGGGGGGCCTACGAGCAGTTCTTC. Translating gives CSARGGTSGGAYEQFF.

CDR3 DNA: TGTGCCAGCAGTGACTCCGGCGGGGGAATCACCGGGGAGCTGTTTTTT. It yields the protein CASSDSGGGITGELFF. The chain has TRBV6-4 and TRBJ2-2; 7 nucleotides line up with TRBD2. Germline CDR1 and CDR2: MRHNA and SNTAGT. This CDR3 region has 16 residues. V gave up 0 bases and J gave up 4 bases; unmatched junction bases: 5.

This clonotype was observed a handful of times. The chain is built from TRBV7-4 and TRBJ2-7; 7 positions match TRBD1. The CDR3 is 11 residues long. Looked up from germline, CDR1 is SGHVT and CDR2 is SQSDAQ. In DNA form, the CDR3 reads TGTGCCAGCAGCTTAGGAGGGGGCCTTCACGTC. Protein product: CASSLGGGLHV.

This clonotype occurred a few times. The chain is built from TRBV29-1 and TRBJ2-1; TRBD2 agrees at 7 bases. CDR1 is SQVTM and CDR2 is ANQGSEA in the germline V gene. The J segment lost 9 bases and the V segment lost 0 bases, leaving 2 bases of the junction unmatched. This CDR3 comprises 12 residues. The CDR3 is CSVEELAGEQFF. The DNA of the CDR3 is TGCAGCGTTGAAGAATTAGCGGGTGAGCAGTTCTTC.

Regarding this clonotype: Being one base from a much bigger clone, this may be a read error. The CDR3 DNA reads as TGTGTCAGCAGCTTAGCATGGGGAGGCGAGCAGTACGTC. As protein: CVSSLAWGGEQYV. J is TRBJ2-7 and V is TRBV7-6; D is possibly TRBD2 (6 bases). This CDR3 is built from 13 residues. The V gene's germline CDR1 is SGHVS and CDR2 FNYEAQ.

The table lists this clonotype with many counts. The chain carries TRBV12-5 and TRBJ2-5; 8 nucleotides agree with TRBD1. The CDR3 is made up of 14 amino acids. The J segment lost 2 bases and the V segment lost 3 bases, leaving 2 bases of the junction unmatched. Germline V gives CDR1 LGHNT, CDR2 FRNRAP. The CDR3 is CASGFGTGQETQYF. The CDR3 nucleotides are TGTGCTAGTGGTTTCGGGACAGGTCAAGAGACCCAGTACTTC.

The sample holds one count of this clonotype. This clone may be a read error of a much larger clone one base away. The chain recombines TRBV12-3 or TRBV12-4 with TRBJ2-5; 12 bases match TRBD2. The CDR3 sequence is 16 residues long. CDR3 loop: CAGSGTSGGTQETQYF. CDR3 DNA sequence: TGTGCCGGCAGTGGAACTAGCGGGGGGACCCAAGAGACCCAGTACTTC.

This chain joins TRBV20-1 and TRBJ1-1, with a weak D call TRBD1 (5 bases). This CDR3 has 13 amino acids. V gave up 2 bases and J gave up 5 bases, with 12 bases separating them. CDR1 and CDR2 from the germline V gene are DFQATT and SNEGSKA (reference sequence). CDR3 residues: CSARMRGETEAFF. In DNA, the CDR3 is TGCAGTGCTAGAATGCGAGGGGAGACTGAAGCTTTCTTT.

The chain carries TRBV5-6 and TRBJ1-6; D is ambiguous. CDR3 length: 11 amino acids. The V end lost 4 bases, the J end lost 15 bases, and 11 bases lay between the germline ends. Germline CDR1 SGHDT, CDR2 YYEEEE. CDR3: CASSDGQDLHF. The CDR3 DNA follows: TGTGCCAGCAGCGATGGCCAGGACCTCCACTTT. Full variable domain (outside the CDR3, taken from reference TRBV5-6 and TRBJ1-6): DAGVTQSPTHLIKTRGQQVTLRCSPKSGHDTVSWYQQALGQGPQFIFQYYEEEERQRGNFPDRFSGHQFPNYSSELNVNALLLGDSALYLCASSDGQDLHFGNGTRLTVT.

In this sample, this clonotype turned up a few times. CDR3 in amino acids: CASTAGRQETQYF. CDR3 nucleotides: TGTGCCAGCACCGCGGGTAGGCAAGAGACCCAGTACTTC. The chain has TRBV12-3 or TRBV12-4 and TRBJ2-5, with a weak D call TRBD2 (5 bases). The ends were cut back, 7 bases at V and 2 bases at J, with 11 bases in the middle. The CDR3 runs to 13 residues.

This clonotype has ten or more counts. The chain has TRBV7-9 and TRBJ1-5, with D perhaps matching TRBD1 (6 bases). Trimming removed 1 base from V and 0 bases from J, with 16 bases in between. Germline CDR1 SEHNR, CDR2 FQNEAQ (reference sequence). The CDR3 runs 18 residues. This CDR3 reads CASSLEVMDSYSNQPQHF. The DNA of the CDR3 is TGTGCCAGCAGCTTAGAGGTAATGGACAGTTATAGCAATCAGCCCCAGCATTTT. The complete variable domain, with remaining parts taken from reference TRBV7-9 and TRBJ1-5, reads DTGVSQNPRHKITKRGQNVTFRCDPISEHNRLYWYRQTLGQGPEFLTYFQNEAQLEKSRLLSDRFSAERPKGSFSTLEIQRTEQGDSAMYLCASSLEVMDSYSNQPQHFGDGTRLSIL.

This clonotype was found a few times. The rearrangement uses TRBV5-6 and TRBJ2-1; 8 nucleotides line up with TRBD1. This CDR3 is built from 17 residues. Trimming took 4 bases from V and 3 from J; bases not matched to a gene: 12. The germline V gene has CDR1 SGHDT and CDR2 YYEEEE. The CDR3 sequence is CASSLEITGQDYNEQFF. The CDR3 DNA follows: TGTGCCAGCAGCCTAGAAATCACGGGACAGGACTACAATGAGCAGTTCTTC.